The 20 T cell receptor beta chains below were found in one sample sequenced in a study of blood T cell repertoires in COVID-19. Some clones are missing from TCRdb's copy, which holds only in-frame ones; the method was immunoSEQ multiplex PCR. This table has some 99,000 clones, 70% to 90% appearing once. What was sequenced was peripheral blood. The source of these receptors is a woman in her sixties or seventies with acute or convalescent COVID-19.

CDR3 nucleotides: TGTGCCAGCAGCGAAAGGACAGGGGGCTCGCAGCCCCAGCATTTT. Residues: CASSERTGGSQPQHF. This sequence joins TRBV28 and TRBJ1-5; 11 bases align to TRBD1. V trimming: 6 bases; J trimming: 7 bases; junction bases outside the gene matches: 8. The germline V gene has CDR1 MDHEN and CDR2 SYDVKM. The CDR3 has 15 amino acids.

The chain recombines TRBV6-1 with TRBJ1-1; D possibly corresponds to TRBD1 (5 bases). This CDR3 has 13 residues. Germline CDR1 reads MNHNS; CDR2 reads SASEGT. Trimming removed 3 bases at V and 3 bases at J, with 8 bases between. The CDR3 nucleotides are TGTGCCAGCAGTGAGGTACAGGACACTGAAGCTTTCTTT. Translating it yields CASSEVQDTEAFF.

In this sample, this clone turned up once. V is TRBV7-9 and J is TRBJ1-6; 7 nucleotides line up with TRBD1. The V and J ends lost 10 bases and 6 bases, in that order; junction bases with no gene match: 6. The CDR3 runs 13 residues. Per germline, CDR1 SEHNR and CDR2 FQNEAQ (reference sequence). This chain's CDR3 is CATRGTVNSPLHF. The CDR3 region has the DNA TGTGCCACCAGGGGGACAGTTAATTCACCCCTCCACTTT. The variable domain in full, with the rest retrieved from reference TRBV7-9 and TRBJ1-6, is DTGVSQNPRHKITKRGQNVTFRCDPISEHNRLYWYRQTLGQGPEFLTYFQNEAQLEKSRLLSDRFSAERPKGSFSTLEIQRTEQGDSAMYLCATRGTVNSPLHFGNGTRLTVT.

This chain connects TRBV30 to TRBJ2-2, with D perhaps TRBD1 (6 bases). Germline V CDR1 and CDR2: GTSNPN, SVGIG (reference sequence). CDR3 length: 14 residues. The ends were cut back, 4 bases at V and 1 base at J, with 10 bases in the middle. CDR3 amino acids: CAWKGDKNTGELFF. CDR3 nucleotide sequence: TGTGCCTGGAAGGGGGACAAGAACACCGGGGAGCTGTTTTTT.

This chain links TRBV27 with TRBJ1-5; TRBD1 matches at 11 bases. The germline V gene encodes CDR1 MNHEY and CDR2 SMNVEV (reference sequence). The CDR3 loop spans 18 amino acids. V shed 5 bases and J 6 bases; nucleotides not matched to a gene: 15. This CDR3 reads CASSASGQGVFEGQPQHF. The CDR3 region has the DNA TGTGCCAGCAGTGCCTCGGGACAGGGGGTTTTTGAAGGTCAGCCCCAGCATTTT.

Concerning this clone: Other nucleotide sequences in the sample specify the same CDR3. This rearrangement joins TRBV28 to TRBJ1-1, with D perhaps matching TRBD1 (5 bases). Per the germline V gene, CDR1 is MDHEN and CDR2 is SYDVKM. The CDR3 extends over 14 amino acids. The V end lost 2 bases, the J end lost 1 base, and 8 bases lay between the germline ends. CDR3 residues: CASSLQGSNTEAFF. Written as DNA, the CDR3 is TGTGCCAGCAGTTTACAGGGTTCGAACACTGAAGCTTTCTTT. Drawing the rest from reference TRBV28 and TRBJ1-1, the complete variable domain is DVKVTQSSRYLVKRTGEKVFLECVQDMDHENMFWYRQDPGLGLRLIYFSYDVKMKEKGDIPEGYSVSREKKERFSLILESASTNQTSMYLCASSLQGSNTEAFFGQGTRLTVV.

This chain connects TRBV4-1 to TRBJ2-1, with a weak D call TRBD1 (5 bases). The CDR3 totals 14 residues. Germline V gene lookup returns CDR1 MGHRA and CDR2 YSYEKL. Between the trimmed V and J ends, which lost 0 bases and 7 bases, there was a span of 10 bases. The CDR3 nucleotides are TGCGCCAGCAGCCAAGAAGTGTCAGGGAATGAGCAGTTCTTC. It is translated as CASSQEVSGNEQFF.

The V call is TRBV9, the J call TRBJ1-6, with D tentatively TRBD1 (6 bases). The germline gives CDR1 SGDLS, CDR2 YYNGEE. CDR3 length: 15 amino acids. The germline V and J ends were trimmed by 6 bases and 8 bases, with 18 bases remaining between them. The CDR3 DNA reads as TGTGCCAGCAACGAAGGCACAGGGACGTATTCACCCCTCCACTTT. Its translation: CASNEGTGTYSPLHF. Looking up the rest from reference TRBV9 and TRBJ1-6 gives the full variable domain: DSGVTQTPKHLITATGQRVTLRCSPRSGDLSVYWYQQSLDQGLQFLIQYYNGEERAKGNILERFSAQQFPDLHSELNLSSLELGDSALYFCASNEGTGTYSPLHFGNGTRLTVT.

V and J are TRBV11-2 and TRBJ1-1; TRBD1 might be the D (5 bases). There are 14 residues in the CDR3. V gave up 3 bases and J gave up 4 bases, with 12 bases separating them. Looked up from germline, CDR1 is SGHAT and CDR2 is FQNNGV. CDR3 DNA: TGTGCCAGCAGCTTTGCTGCCAGGGCCACTGAAGCTTTCTTT. Protein: CASSFAARATEAFF.

J is TRBJ1-5 and V is TRBV14; D call uncertain. CDR1 SGHDN and CDR2 FVKESK come from the germline V gene. There are 13 residues in the CDR3. The V end was cut by 0 bases, the J end by 7 bases, with 7 bases between. CDR3 protein: CASSQEEKQPQHF. As DNA, the CDR3 is TGTGCCAGCAGCCAAGAGGAGAAACAGCCCCAGCATTTT.

The genes are TRBV10-3 and TRBJ2-1; D is unclear. Per the germline V gene, CDR1 is ENHRY and CDR2 is SYGVKD. The V gene lost 4 bases and the J gene lost 5 bases, with 6 bases spanning the gap. The CDR3 spans 12 residues. Here the CDR3 DNA reads TGTGCCATCAGTGGGGCAGACAATGAGCAGTTCTTC. It translates to CAISGADNEQFF.

The V call is TRBV5-4, the J call TRBJ2-5, with TRBD2 identical over 10 bases. V shed 0 bases, J shed 2 bases, and the junction held 7 bases outside the gene matches. Germline V lookup: CDR1 SGHNT, CDR2 YYREEE (reference sequence). This CDR3 has 17 amino acids. In nucleotides, the CDR3 is TGTGCCAGCAGCTTGGCCGTGGTAGCGGGGGGTCAAGAGACCCAGTACTTC. Its translation: CASSLAVVAGGQETQYF.

The chain uses TRBV28 and TRBJ1-5; 8 bases agree with TRBD1. Per germline, CDR1 MDHEN and CDR2 SYDVKM. V shed 6 bases and J 2 bases; nucleotides not matched to a gene: 9. The length of the CDR3 is 16 residues. CDR3 amino acids: CASSSGQASGNQPQHF. The DNA for the CDR3 is TGTGCCAGCAGCTCGGGACAGGCTTCTGGCAATCAGCCCCAGCATTTT.

This clone was counted a single time. V usage is TRBV4-1 and J usage is TRBJ2-5, with a weak D call TRBD2 (6 bases). Germline values: CDR1 MGHRA, CDR2 YSYEKL. The V and J ends lost 0 bases and 2 bases respectively, with 16 bases between them. CDR3 size: 17 residues. CDR3 in amino acids: CASSQDPGAGMQETQYF. In DNA form, the CDR3 reads TGCGCCAGCAGCCAAGATCCCGGGGCGGGAATGCAAGAGACCCAGTACTTC.

The count of this clone is one. The chain is built from TRBV30 and TRBJ2-2; weak D call: TRBD1 (5 bases). The CDR3 length is 16 residues. CDR1 is GTSNPN and CDR2 is SVGIG in the germline V gene (reference sequence). Between the trimmed V and J ends, which lost 7 bases and 2 bases, there was a span of 20 bases. The chain's CDR3 is CASPRETVRNTGELFF. The CDR3 DNA reads as TGTGCCTCCCCGCGAGAGACAGTCCGAAACACCGGGGAGCTGTTTTTT.

The chain joins TRBV5-1 to TRBJ2-7, with D possibly TRBD2 on 5 matching bases. The length of the CDR3 is 13 residues. From germline, CDR1 is SGHRS and CDR2 YFSETQ. V was shortened by 4 bases and J by 2 bases, with 10 bases between the two germline ends. CDR3 nucleotide sequence: TGCGCCAGCAGCCCCCAGGAGGCCTACGAGCAGTACTTC. As protein: CASSPQEAYEQYF.

The CDR3 reads CASSMVRGANEKLFF. The CDR3, as DNA: TGTGCCAGTAGTATGGTCAGGGGGGCTAATGAAAAACTGTTTTTT. The V and J genes are TRBV19 and TRBJ1-4, with 7 positions matching TRBD1. This CDR3 is built from 15 residues. The V and J ends lost 3 bases and 3 bases, in that order; junction bases with no gene match: 4. Germline assignment: CDR1 LNHDA and CDR2 SQIVND (reference sequence).

The chain links TRBV5-1 to TRBJ2-3, with 8 bases identical to TRBD2. The CDR3 covers 14 residues. In germline, CDR1 is SGHRS, CDR2 YFSETQ. Losses at the gene ends were 6 bases for V and 3 bases for J; bases not matched to a gene: 6. The CDR3: CASKSGSSTDTQYF. The CDR3 region has the DNA TGCGCCAGCAAAAGCGGGAGTTCGACAGATACGCAGTATTTT.

The chain has TRBV18 and TRBJ1-3, with 9 bases that match TRBD1. The CDR3 covers 16 residues. V shed 3 bases and J 3 bases; nucleotides not matched to a gene: 6. Per germline, CDR1 KGHSH and CDR2 LQKENI. The CDR3 sequence: CASSPQGQGGGNTIYF. For the CDR3, the DNA is TGTGCCAGCTCACCGCAGGGACAGGGTGGTGGAAACACCATATATTTT.

V gene TRBV6-6 combines with J gene TRBJ1-1; D is unresolved. Germline V CDR1 and CDR2: MNHNY, SVGAGI (reference sequence). Trimming removed 8 bases at V and 5 bases at J, with 18 bases between. The CDR3 has 14 residues. CDR3 DNA sequence: TGTGCCAGCTCATTGACCCCCCCGGGGACTGAAGCTTTCTTT. Translated: CASSLTPPGTEAFF.